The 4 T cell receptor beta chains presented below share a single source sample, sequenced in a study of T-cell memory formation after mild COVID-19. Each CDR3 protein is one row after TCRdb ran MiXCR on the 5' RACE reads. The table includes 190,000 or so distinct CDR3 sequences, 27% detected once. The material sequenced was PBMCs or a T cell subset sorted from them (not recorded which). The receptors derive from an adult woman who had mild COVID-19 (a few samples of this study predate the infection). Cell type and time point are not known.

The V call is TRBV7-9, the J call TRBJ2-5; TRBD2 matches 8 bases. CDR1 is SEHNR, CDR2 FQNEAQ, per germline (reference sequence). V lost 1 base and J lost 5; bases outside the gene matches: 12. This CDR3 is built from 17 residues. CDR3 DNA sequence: TGTGCCAGCAGCTTAGTCGGAGCTAGCGGGTTCGGGGAGACCCAGTACTTC. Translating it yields CASSLVGASGFGETQYF.

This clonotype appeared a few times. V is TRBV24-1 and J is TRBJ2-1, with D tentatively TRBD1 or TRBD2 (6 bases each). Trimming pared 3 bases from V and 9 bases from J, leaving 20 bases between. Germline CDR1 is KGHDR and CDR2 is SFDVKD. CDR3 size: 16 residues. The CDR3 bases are TGTGCCACCAGTGATGTCGGGGGCACTAAAGGTAGTGAGCAGTTCTTC. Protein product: CATSDVGGTKGSEQFF.

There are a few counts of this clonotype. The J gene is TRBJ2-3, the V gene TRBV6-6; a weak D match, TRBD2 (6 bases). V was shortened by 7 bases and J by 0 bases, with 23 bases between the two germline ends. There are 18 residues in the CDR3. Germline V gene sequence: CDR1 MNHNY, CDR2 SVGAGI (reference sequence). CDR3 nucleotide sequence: TGTGCCAGCACTCCGGGAGACCCGAGACCATCTAGCACAGATACGCAGTATTTT. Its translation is CASTPGDPRPSSTDTQYF.

The CDR3 nucleotides read TGTGCCAGCAGTTTTGGCGGTGATACTCGGCAGTACTTC. This sequence encodes CASSFGGDTRQYF. The chain has TRBV27 and TRBJ2-7; D call uncertain. Germline lookup yields CDR1 MNHEY and CDR2 SMNVEV (reference sequence). With 3 bases removed from V and 9 bases from J, the gap between germline ends came to 15 bases. The length of the CDR3 is 13 residues.